These 8 T cell receptor beta chains were sequenced from one sample in a study of T cell repertoires and leukemia-associated antigens. Each CDR3 protein is one row after TCRdb ran MiXCR on the 5' RACE reads. The sample carries some 13,000 distinct CDR3 sequences, about 39% recorded once. Their recognized antigens are unknown. Sequencing was carried out using CD3+ T cells sorted from blood and cultured. The receptors originated from a female donor in good health.

This clonotype showed up many times. The genes are TRBV21-1 and TRBJ1-1; TRBD1 reflects the table's D call only, with no check against the DNA. TRBV21-1 is listed as a pseudogene. This CDR3 comprises 16 residues. The CDR3 region is CASSKDFCGQGGQAFF. For the CDR3, the DNA is TGTGCCAGCAGCAAAGATTTTTGCGGACAGGGTGGGCAAGCTTTCTTT.

This clonotype is termed medium-sized. This chain uses TRBV20-1 with TRBJ2-7, with 8 bases identical to TRBD2. This CDR3 spans 16 amino acids. Germline V gene sequence: CDR1 DFQATT, CDR2 SNEGSKA (reference sequence). J was trimmed by 5 bases and V by 0 bases; bases with no gene match: 12. The CDR3 DNA reads as TGCAGTGCTAGAGATCGCCTTAGCGGGATGGGTGACGAGCAGTACTTC. Protein: CSARDRLSGMGDEQYF.

By sample fraction, this clonotype is medium-sized (0.01 to 0.1%). V is TRBV7-2 and J is TRBJ2-5; no reliable D call. Trimming removed 4 bases from V and 0 bases from J, with 6 bases in between. This CDR3 is built from 13 residues. The germline gives CDR1 SGHTA, CDR2 FQGNSA. This chain's CDR3 is CASSSHHQETQYF. Written as DNA, the CDR3 is TGTGCCAGCAGCTCCCACCACCAAGAGACCCAGTACTTC.

The CDR3 DNA sequence: TGCGCCAGCAGCCGTGAGAGTAGCGGAACTTTC. This codes for CASSRESSGTF. J is TRBJ2-6 and V is TRBV4-3; possibly TRBD2 for D (6 bases). The germline V and J ends were trimmed by 4 bases and 19 bases, with 14 bases remaining between them. This CDR3 contains 11 residues. Looked up from germline, CDR1 is LGHNA and CDR2 is YSLEER.

This clonotype has ten or more counts. The V gene is TRBV4-1, the J gene TRBJ2-2, with a weak D call TRBD2 (6 bases). CDR3 length: 15 residues. The V end lost 1 base, the J end lost 4 bases, and 10 bases lay between the germline ends. The germline CDR1 and CDR2 sequences are MGHRA and YSYEKL. CDR3 amino acids: CASSQGRGGTGELFF. DNA of the CDR3: TGCGCCAGCAGCCAAGGGAGGGGAGGCACCGGGGAGCTGTTTTTT.

This clonotype qualifies as medium-sized. The V call is TRBV24-1, the J call TRBJ2-1; 10 bases map to TRBD2. Looked up from germline, CDR1 is KGHDR and CDR2 is SFDVKD. This CDR3 is built from 16 residues. V lost 5 bases to trimming and J lost 9 bases; unmatched junction nucleotides: 12. The CDR3 DNA sequence: TGTGCCACCAGTGGTAACCTAGCGGGAGTATTGGGTGAGCAGTTCTTC. Translation: CATSGNLAGVLGEQFF.

This chain links TRBV11-2 with TRBJ2-1; D gene ambiguous. V lost 0 bases to trimming and J lost 4 bases, with 4 bases between them. This CDR3 is built from 13 residues. Germline CDR1 SGHAT, CDR2 FQNNGV. The CDR3 reads CASSLDRYNEQFF. The CDR3 DNA reads as TGTGCCAGCAGCTTAGACAGGTACAATGAGCAGTTCTTC.

This clonotype was detected a few times. This chain links TRBV7-8 with TRBJ2-7, with 7 bases identical to TRBD1. The CDR3 covers 13 residues. Per germline, CDR1 SGHVS and CDR2 FQNEAQ. Germline trimming cut 5 bases from V and 3 bases from J; bases unmatched to any gene: 4. This CDR3 is CASSPGQDYEQYF. DNA of the CDR3: TGTGCCAGCAGCCCCGGACAGGACTACGAGCAGTACTTC.